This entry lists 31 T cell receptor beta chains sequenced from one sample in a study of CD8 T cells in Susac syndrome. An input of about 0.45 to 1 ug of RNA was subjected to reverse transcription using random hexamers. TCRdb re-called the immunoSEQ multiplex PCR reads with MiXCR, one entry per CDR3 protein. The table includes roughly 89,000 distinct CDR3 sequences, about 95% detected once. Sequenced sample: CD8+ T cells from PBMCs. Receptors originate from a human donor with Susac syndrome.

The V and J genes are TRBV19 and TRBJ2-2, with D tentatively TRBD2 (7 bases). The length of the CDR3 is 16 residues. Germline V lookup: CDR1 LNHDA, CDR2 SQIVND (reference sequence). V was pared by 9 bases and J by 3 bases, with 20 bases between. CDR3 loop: CASTDLGGGDTGELFF. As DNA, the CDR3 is TGTGCCAGCACCGACCTGGGGGGGGGCGACACCGGGGAGCTGTTTTTT.

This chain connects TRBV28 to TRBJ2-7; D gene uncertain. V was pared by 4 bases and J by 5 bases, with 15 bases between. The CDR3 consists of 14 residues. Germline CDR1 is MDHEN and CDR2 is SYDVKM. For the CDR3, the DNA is TGTGCCAGCAGTTCCCCGAACCACCTAAACGAGCAGTACTTC. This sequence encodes CASSSPNHLNEQYF.

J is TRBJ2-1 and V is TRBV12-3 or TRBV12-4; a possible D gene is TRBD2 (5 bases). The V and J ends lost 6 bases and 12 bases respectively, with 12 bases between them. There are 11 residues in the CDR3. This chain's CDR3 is CASSRARGQFF. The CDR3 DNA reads TGTGCCAGCAGCCGCGCCCGGGGGCAGTTCTTC.

CDR3: CASSPRWQTLNTIYF. The CDR3 DNA reads as TGCGCCAGCAGCCCCCGGTGGCAGACGCTGAACACCATATATTTT. V gene TRBV4-3 combines with J gene TRBJ1-3; no clear D. In germline, CDR1 is LGHNA, CDR2 YSLEER. V was pared by 4 bases and J by 7 bases, with 17 bases between. The CDR3 has 15 amino acids.

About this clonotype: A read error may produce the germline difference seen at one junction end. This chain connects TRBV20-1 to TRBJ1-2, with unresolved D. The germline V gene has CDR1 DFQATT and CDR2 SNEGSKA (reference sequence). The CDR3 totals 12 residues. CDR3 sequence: CSARGANSGYTF. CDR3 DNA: TGCAGTGCTAGAGGGGCGAACTCTGGCTACACCTTC.

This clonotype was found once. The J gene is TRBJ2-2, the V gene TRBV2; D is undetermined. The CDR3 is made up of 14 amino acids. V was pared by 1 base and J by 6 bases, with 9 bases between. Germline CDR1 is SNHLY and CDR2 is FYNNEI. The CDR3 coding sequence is TGTGCCAGCAGTGAAGTGGGGTCAGCCGGGGAGCTGTTTTTT. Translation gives CASSEVGSAGELFF.

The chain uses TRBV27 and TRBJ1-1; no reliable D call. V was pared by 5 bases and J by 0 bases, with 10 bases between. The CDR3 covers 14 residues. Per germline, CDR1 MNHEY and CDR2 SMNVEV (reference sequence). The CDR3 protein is CASSGHSMNTEAFF. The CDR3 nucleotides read TGTGCCAGCAGTGGCCACAGCATGAACACTGAAGCTTTCTTT.

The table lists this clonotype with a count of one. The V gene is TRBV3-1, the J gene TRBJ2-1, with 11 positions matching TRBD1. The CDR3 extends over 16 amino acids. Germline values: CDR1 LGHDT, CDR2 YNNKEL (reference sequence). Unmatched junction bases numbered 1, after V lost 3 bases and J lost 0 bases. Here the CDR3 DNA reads TGTGCCAGCAGCCAGGGACAGGGGGACTCCTACAATGAGCAGTTCTTC. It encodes CASSQGQGDSYNEQFF.

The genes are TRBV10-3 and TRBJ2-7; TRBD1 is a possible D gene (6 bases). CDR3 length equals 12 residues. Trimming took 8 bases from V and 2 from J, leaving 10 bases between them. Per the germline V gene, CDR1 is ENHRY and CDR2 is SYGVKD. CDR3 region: CAIQQGAYEQYF. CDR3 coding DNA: TGTGCCATCCAACAGGGAGCCTACGAGCAGTACTTC.

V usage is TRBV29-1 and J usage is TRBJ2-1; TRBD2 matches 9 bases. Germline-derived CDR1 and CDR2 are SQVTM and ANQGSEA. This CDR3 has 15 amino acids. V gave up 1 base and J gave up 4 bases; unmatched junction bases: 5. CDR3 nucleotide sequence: TGCAGCGTTGAAGGAGAGGCGGGGGGGTACAATGAGCAGTTCTTC. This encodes CSVEGEAGGYNEQFF.

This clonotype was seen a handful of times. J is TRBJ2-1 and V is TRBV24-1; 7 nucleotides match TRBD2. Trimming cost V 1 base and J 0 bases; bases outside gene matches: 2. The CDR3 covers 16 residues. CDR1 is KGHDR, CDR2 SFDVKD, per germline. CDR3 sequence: CATSDFGGSSYNEQFF. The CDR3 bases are TGTGCCACCAGTGATTTTGGCGGGAGCTCCTACAATGAGCAGTTCTTC.

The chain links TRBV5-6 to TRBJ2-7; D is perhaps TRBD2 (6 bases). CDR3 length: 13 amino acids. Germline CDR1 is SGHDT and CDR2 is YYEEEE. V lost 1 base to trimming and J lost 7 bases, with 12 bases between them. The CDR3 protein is CASSLSGAREQYV. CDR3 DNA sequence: TGTGCCAGCAGCTTGTCGGGAGCGAGGGAGCAGTACGTC.

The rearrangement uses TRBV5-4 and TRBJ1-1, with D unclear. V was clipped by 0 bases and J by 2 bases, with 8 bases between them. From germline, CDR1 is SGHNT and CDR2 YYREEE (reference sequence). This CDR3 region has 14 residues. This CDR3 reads CASSLASVNTEAFF. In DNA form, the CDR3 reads TGTGCCAGCAGCTTGGCGTCCGTCAACACTGAAGCTTTCTTT. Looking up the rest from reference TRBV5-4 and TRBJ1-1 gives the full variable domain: ETGVTQSPTHLIKTRGQQVTLRCSSQSGHNTVSWYQQALGQGPQFIFQYYREEENGRGNFPPRFSGLQFPNYSSELNVNALELDDSALYLCASSLASVNTEAFFGQGTRLTVV.

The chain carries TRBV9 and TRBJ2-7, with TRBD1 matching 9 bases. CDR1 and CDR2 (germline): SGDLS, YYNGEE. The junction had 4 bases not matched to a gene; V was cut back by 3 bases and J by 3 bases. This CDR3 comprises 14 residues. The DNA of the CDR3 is TGTGCCAGCAGCGAGGGGACAGGGAACTACGAGCAGTACTTC. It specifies CASSEGTGNYEQYF.

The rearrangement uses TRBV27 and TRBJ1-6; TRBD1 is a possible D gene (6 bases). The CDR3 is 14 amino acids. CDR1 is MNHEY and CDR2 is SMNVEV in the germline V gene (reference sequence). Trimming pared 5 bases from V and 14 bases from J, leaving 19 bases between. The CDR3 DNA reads TGTGCCAGCAGTCAGGACAGCGGGCGTAGGGCCCTCCACTTT. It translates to CASSQDSGRRALHF.

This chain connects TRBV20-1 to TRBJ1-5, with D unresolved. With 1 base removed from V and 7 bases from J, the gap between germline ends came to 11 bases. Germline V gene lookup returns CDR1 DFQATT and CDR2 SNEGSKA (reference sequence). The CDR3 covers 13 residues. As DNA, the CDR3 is TGCAGTGCTAGAGGGGCGAGCCTCCAGCCCCAGCATTTT. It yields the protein CSARGASLQPQHF.

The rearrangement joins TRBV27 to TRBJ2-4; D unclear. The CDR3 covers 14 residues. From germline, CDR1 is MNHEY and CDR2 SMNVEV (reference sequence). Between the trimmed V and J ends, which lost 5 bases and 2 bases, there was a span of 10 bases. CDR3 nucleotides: TGTGCCAGCAGTCCGGCCGGTTCCAAAAACATTCAGTACTTC. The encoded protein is CASSPAGSKNIQYF.

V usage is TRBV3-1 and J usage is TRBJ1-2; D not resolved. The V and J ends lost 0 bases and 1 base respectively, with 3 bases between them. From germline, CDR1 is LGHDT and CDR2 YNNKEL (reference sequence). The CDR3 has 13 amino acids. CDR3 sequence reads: CASSQDHNYGYTF. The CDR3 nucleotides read TGTGCCAGCAGCCAAGATCATAACTATGGCTACACCTTC.

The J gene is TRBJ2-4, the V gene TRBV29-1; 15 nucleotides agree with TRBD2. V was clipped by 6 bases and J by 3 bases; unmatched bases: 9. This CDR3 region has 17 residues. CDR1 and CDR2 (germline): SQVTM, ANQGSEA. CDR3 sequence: CSVRGTSGGWDKNIQYF. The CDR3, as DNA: TGCAGCGTCCGGGGGACTAGCGGGGGGTGGGACAAAAACATTCAGTACTTC. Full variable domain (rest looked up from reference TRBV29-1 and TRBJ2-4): SAVISQKPSRDICQRGTSLTIQCQVDSQVTMMFWYRQQPGQSLTLIATANQGSEATYESGFVIDKFPISRPNLTFSTLTVSNMSPEDSSIYLCSVRGTSGGWDKNIQYFGAGTRLSVL.

The CDR3 here is CASSEPYRVDEAFF. The CDR3 DNA is TGTGCCAGCAGTGAACCCTACAGGGTGGATGAAGCTTTCTTT. This chain uses TRBV2 with TRBJ1-1, with a possible D match to TRBD1 (6 bases). Trimming shortened V by 2 bases and J by 7 bases, and 14 bases separated the two germline ends. The germline V gene encodes CDR1 SNHLY and CDR2 FYNNEI. This CDR3 has 14 residues.

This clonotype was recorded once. CDR3 in amino acids: CASSPSYGDNTDTQYF. CDR3 nucleotide sequence: TGTGCCAGCTCGCCCTCATATGGGGACAACACAGATACGCAGTATTTT. J is TRBJ2-3 and V is TRBV27; D is possibly TRBD1 (6 bases). This CDR3 is 16 amino acids long. The V end lost 8 bases, the J end lost 2 bases, and 20 bases lay between the germline ends. CDR1 and CDR2 (germline): MNHEY, SMNVEV (reference sequence).

This CDR3 reads CAWSVGQGIYEQYF. CDR3 bases: TGTGCCTGGAGTGTCGGACAGGGGATCTACGAGCAGTACTTC. The chain recombines TRBV30 with TRBJ2-7; 9 nucleotides match TRBD1. V dropped 0 bases and J dropped 3; count of bases not matched to a gene: 3. The CDR3 has 14 amino acids. CDR1 is GTSNPN, CDR2 SVGIG, per germline (reference sequence).

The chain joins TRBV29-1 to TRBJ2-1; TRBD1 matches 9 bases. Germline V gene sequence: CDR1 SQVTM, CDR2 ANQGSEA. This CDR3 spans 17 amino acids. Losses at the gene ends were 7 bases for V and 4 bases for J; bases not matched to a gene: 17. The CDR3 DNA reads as TGCAGCGGGAATGGCGGGACAGGGACACATTATTACAATGAGCAGTTCTTC. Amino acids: CSGNGGTGTHYYNEQFF.

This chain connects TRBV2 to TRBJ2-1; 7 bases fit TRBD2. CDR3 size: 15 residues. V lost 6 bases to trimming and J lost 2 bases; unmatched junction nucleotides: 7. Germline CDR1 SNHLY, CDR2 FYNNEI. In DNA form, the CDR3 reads TGTGCCAGCAGACCCGGGGCGGGGGCCTACAATGAGCAGTTCTTC. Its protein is CASRPGAGAYNEQFF.

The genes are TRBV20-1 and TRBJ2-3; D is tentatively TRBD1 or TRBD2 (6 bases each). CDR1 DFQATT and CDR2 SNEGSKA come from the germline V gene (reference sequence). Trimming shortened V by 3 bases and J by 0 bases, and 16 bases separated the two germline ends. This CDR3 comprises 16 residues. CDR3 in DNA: TGCAGTGCTAGGGATCGGGGGCGGACCAGCACAGATACGCAGTATTTT. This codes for CSARDRGRTSTDTQYF.

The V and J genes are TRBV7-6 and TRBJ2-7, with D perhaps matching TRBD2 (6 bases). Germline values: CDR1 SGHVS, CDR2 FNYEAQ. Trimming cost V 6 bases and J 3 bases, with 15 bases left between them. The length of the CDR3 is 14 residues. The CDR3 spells CASSPYLGGYEQYF. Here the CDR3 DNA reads TGTGCCAGCAGTCCCTACCTGGGGGGCTACGAGCAGTACTTC. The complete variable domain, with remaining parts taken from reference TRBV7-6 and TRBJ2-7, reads GAGVSQSPRYKVTKRGQDVALRCDPISGHVSLYWYRQALGQGPEFLTYFNYEAQQDKSGLPNDRFSAERPEGSISTLTIQRTEQRDSAMYRCASSPYLGGYEQYFGPGTRLTVT.

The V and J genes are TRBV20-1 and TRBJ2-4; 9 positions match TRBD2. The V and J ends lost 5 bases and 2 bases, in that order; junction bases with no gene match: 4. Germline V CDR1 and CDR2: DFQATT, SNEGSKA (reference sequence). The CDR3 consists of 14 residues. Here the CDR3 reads CSAGTSTTKNIQYF. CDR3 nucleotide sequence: TGCAGTGCTGGGACTAGCACGACCAAAAACATTCAGTACTTC.

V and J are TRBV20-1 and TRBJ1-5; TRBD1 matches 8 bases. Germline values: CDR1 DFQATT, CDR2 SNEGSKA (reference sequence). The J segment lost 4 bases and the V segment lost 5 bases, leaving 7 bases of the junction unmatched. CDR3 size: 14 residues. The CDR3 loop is CSAETGEWNQPQHF. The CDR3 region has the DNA TGCAGTGCTGAGACAGGGGAGTGGAATCAGCCCCAGCATTTT.

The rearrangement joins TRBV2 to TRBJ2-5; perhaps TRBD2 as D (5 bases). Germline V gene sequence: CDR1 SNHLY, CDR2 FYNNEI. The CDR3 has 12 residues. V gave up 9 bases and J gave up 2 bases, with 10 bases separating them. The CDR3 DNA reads TGTGCCAGTACGGGAATGCAAGAGACCCAGTACTTC. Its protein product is CASTGMQETQYF.

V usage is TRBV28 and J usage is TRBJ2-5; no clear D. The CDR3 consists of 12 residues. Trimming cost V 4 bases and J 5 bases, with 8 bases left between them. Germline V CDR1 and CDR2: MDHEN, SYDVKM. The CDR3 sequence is CASSSPPETQYF. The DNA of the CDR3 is TGTGCCAGCAGTTCCCCCCCCGAGACCCAGTACTTC.

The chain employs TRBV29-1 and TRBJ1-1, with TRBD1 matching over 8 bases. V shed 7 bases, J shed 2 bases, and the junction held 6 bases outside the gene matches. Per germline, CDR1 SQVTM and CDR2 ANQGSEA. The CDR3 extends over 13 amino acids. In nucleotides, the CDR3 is TGCAGCGCACAGGGGGGGAAAAACACTGAAGCTTTCTTT. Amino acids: CSAQGGKNTEAFF.